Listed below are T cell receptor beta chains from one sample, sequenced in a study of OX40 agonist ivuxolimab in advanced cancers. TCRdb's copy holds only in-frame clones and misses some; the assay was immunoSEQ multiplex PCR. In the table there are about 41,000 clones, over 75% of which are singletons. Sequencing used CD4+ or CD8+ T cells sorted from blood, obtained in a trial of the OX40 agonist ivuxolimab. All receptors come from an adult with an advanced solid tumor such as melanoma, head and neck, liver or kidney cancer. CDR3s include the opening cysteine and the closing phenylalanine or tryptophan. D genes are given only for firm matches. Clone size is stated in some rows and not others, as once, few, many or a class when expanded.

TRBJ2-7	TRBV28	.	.	TGTGCCAGCAGGCCTGTAGCCTACTACGAGCAGTACTTC	CASRPVAYYEQYF
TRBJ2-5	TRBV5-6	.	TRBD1	TGTGCCAGCAGCTTGGAGGGGGCAGGTCAAGAGACCCAGTACTTC	CASSLEGAGQETQYF
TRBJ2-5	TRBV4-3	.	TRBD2	TGCGCCAGCAGCCACGAACTAGCGGGAGTAGAGACCCAGTACTTC	CASSHELAGVETQYF
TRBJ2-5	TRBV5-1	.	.	TGCGCCAGCAGACGACAGCAAGAGACCCAGTACTTC	CASRRQQETQYF
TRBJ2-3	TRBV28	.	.	TGTGCCAGCGGGTCCGGAGATACGCAGTATTTT	CASGSGDTQYF
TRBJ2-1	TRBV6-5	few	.	TGTGCCAGCAGGCGGGGCGGTGAGCAGTTCTTC	CASRRGGEQFF
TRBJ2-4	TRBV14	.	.	TGTGCCAGCAGCGATTTAACGGGTCTAGCCAAAAACATTCAGTACTTC	CASSDLTGLAKNIQYF
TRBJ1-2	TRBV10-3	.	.	TGTGCCATCAGTGAGTCCTTCGGGGAGGGCTACACCTTC	CAISESFGEGYTF
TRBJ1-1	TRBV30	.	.	TGTGCCTGGACAAAGGGTTGGCAGACCCGGGTGAACACTGAAGCTTTCTTT	CAWTKGWQTRVNTEAFF
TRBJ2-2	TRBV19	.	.	TGTGCCAGTAGTATCGCGACTCCCCTCACCGGGGAGCTGTTTTTT	CASSIATPLTGELFF
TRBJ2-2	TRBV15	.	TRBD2	TGTGCCACCAGCAGAGATGGGGGAGGGCGGACCGGGGAGCTGTTTTTT	CATSRDGGGRTGELFF
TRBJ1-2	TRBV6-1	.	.	TGTGCCAGCAGGGAGCAGGGTGCTGCTAACTATGGCTACACCTTC	CASREQGAANYGYTF
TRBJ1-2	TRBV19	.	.	TGTGCCAGTAGTATACGCATCGGCGGGGGGACGCGCCAGTTTGGCTACACCTTC	CASSIRIGGGTRQFGYTF
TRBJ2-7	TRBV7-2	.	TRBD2	TGTGCCAGCAAAGTAGCGGGCTACTCCTACGAGCAGTACTTC	CASKVAGYSYEQYF
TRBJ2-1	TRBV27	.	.	TGTGCCAGCAGTTTTCGGAGGGGACCTAACAATGAGCAGTTCTTC	CASSFRRGPNNEQFF
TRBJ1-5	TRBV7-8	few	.	TGTGCCAGCAGCTTAGCGAGGGTCGGAGGCAATCAGCCCCAGCATTTT	CASSLARVGGNQPQHF
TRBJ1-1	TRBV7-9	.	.	TGTGCCAGCAGCTTACCCCAAGCGGGTGAAGCTTTCTTT	CASSLPQAGEAFF
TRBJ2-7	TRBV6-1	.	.	TGTGCCAGCAGTGGGACATCTGACGAGCAGTACTTC	CASSGTSDEQYF
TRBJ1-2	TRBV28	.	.	TGTGCCAGCAGTCCGACGGGACCTATTAACTATGGCTACACCTTC	CASSPTGPINYGYTF
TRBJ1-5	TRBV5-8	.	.	TGTGCCAGCAGCTTGGGACAGGTTCAGCCCCAGCATTTT	CASSLGQVQPQHF
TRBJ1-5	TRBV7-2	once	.	TGTGCCAGCAGCCCGGGTGGGGGCCTTCCCCAGCATTTT	CASSPGGGLPQHF
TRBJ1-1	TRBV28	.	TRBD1	TGTGCCAGCAGTTCCTATACCGGGACAGGGATAGGGGCTTTCTTT	CASSSYTGTGIGAFF
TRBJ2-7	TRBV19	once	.	TGTGCCAGTAGTATAGTTGCAGGGCCCTACGAGCAGTACTTC	CASSIVAGPYEQYF
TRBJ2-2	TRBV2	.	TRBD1	TGTGCCAGCAGTGCCCTCGGACAGGGTTCCATCGGGGAGCTGTTTTTT	CASSALGQGSIGELFF